A single sample gave rise to the 3 T cell receptor beta chains below, sequenced in a study of long-term antiretroviral therapy in people with HIV. This was the immunoSEQ v3.0 assay at survey level. Using immunoSEQ multiplex PCR, the repertoire was profiled, and TCRdb retains in-frame clones only, with some absent. This table has around 16,000 clones, approximately 80% appearing once. The source material was unsorted PBMCs, sampled just before starting antiretroviral therapy. The source is a man in his forties with HIV.

The CDR3 loop is CASSQGQTYEQYF. The CDR3 DNA follows: TGCGCCAGCAGTCAGGGACAGACCTACGAGCAGTACTTC. This chain links TRBV5-1 with TRBJ2-7, with 7 bases aligning to TRBD1. The CDR3 extends over 13 amino acids. J gave up 2 bases and V 5 bases, and 4 bases lay outside the gene matches. Germline V gene sequence: CDR1 SGHRS, CDR2 YFSETQ.

The V call is TRBV30, the J call TRBJ1-1, with D possibly TRBD1 on 5 matching bases. This CDR3 has 13 residues. Germline CDR1 is GTSNPN and CDR2 is SVGIG (reference sequence). The V gene lost 4 bases and the J gene lost 3 bases, with 12 bases spanning the gap. DNA for the CDR3: TGTGCCTGGAACCCGACAGAGTACACTGAAGCTTTCTTT. The encoded protein is CAWNPTEYTEAFF.

V and J are TRBV2 and TRBJ2-1; the D is unclear. Between the trimmed V and J ends, which lost 8 bases and 7 bases, there was a span of 18 bases. This CDR3 contains 14 residues. CDR1 is SNHLY, CDR2 FYNNEI, per germline. DNA of the CDR3: TGTGCCAGCGGGAAGTTCCGCAGAACTAATGAGCAGTTCTTC. This codes for CASGKFRRTNEQFF.